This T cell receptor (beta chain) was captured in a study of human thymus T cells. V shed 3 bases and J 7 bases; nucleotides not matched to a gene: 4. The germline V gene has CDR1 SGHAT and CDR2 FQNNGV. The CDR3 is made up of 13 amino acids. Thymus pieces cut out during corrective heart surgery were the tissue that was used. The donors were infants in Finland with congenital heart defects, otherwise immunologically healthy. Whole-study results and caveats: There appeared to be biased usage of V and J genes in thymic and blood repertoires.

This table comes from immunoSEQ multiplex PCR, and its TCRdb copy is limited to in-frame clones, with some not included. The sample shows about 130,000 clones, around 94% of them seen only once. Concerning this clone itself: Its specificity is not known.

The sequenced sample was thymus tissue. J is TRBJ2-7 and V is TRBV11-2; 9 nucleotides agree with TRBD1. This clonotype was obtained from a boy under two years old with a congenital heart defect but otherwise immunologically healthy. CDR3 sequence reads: CASSLGQGWEQYF. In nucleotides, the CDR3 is TGTGCCAGCAGCTTGGGACAGGGTTGGGAGCAGTACTTC.